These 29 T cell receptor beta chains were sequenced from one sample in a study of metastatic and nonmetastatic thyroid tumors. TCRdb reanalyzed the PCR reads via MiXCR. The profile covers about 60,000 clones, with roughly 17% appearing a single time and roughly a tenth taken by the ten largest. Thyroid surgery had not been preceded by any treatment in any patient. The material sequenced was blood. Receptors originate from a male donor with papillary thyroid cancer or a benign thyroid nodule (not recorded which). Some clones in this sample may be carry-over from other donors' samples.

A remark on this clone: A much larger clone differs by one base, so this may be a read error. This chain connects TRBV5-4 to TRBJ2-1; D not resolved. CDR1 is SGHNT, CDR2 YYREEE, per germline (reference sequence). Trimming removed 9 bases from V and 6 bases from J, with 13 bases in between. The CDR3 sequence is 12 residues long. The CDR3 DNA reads TGTGCCACCCACCCCAGGTGCAATGAGCAGTTCTTC. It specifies CATHPRCNEQFF.

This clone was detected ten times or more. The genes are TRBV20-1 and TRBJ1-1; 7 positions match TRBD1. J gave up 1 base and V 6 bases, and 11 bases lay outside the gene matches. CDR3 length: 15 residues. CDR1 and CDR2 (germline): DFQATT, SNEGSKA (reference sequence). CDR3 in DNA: TGCAGTGCCCGGATCAGACAGGGCCAGAACACTGAAGCTTTCTTT. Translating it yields CSARIRQGQNTEAFF.

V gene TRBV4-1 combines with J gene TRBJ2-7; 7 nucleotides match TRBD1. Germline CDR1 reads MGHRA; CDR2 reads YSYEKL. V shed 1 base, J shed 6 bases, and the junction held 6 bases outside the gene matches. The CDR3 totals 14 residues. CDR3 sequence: CASSQVTGPGEQYF. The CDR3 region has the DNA TGCGCCAGCAGCCAAGTGACAGGGCCGGGCGAGCAGTACTTC.

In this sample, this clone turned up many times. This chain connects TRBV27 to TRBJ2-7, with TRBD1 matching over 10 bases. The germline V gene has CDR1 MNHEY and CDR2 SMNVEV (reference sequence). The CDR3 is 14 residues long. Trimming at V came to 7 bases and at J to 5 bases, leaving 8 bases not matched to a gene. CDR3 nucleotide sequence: TGTGCCAGCAACCGGGACAGGGGAGCCCACGAGCAGTACTTC. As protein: CASNRDRGAHEQYF.

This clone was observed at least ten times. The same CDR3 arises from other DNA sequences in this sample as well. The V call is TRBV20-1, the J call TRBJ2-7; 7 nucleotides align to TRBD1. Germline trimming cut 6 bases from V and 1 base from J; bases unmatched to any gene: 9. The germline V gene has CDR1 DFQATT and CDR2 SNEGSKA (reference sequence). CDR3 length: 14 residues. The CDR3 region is CSASGTVTSYEQYV. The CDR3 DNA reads TGCAGTGCGTCCGGGACAGTCACTTCCTACGAGCAGTACGTC.

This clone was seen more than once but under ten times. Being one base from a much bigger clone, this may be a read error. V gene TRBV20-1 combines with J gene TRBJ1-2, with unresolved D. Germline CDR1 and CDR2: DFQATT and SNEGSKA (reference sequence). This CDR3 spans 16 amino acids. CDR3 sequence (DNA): TGCGGTGCTCCCCCGACCGGCGGGAAAGCTAACTATGGCTACACCTTC. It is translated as CGAPPTGGKANYGYTF.

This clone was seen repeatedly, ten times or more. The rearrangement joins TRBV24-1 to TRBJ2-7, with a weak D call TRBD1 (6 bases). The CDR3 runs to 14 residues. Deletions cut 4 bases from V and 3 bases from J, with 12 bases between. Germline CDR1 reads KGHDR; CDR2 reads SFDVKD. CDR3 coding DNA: TGTGCCACCAGTGAACAGGGCGATGACTACGAGCAGTACTTC. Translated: CATSEQGDDYEQYF.

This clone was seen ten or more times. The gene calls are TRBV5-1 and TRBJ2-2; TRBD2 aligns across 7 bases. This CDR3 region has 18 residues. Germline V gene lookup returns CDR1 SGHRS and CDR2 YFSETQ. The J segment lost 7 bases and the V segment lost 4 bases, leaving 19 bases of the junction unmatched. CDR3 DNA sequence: TGCGCCAGCAGCGGGAGGGACTGGTACGAGAGGGCTGTCGGGGAGCTGTTTTTT. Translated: CASSGRDWYERAVGELFF. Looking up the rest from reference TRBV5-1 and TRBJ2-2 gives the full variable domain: KAGVTQTPRYLIKTRGQQVTLSCSPISGHRSVSWYQQTPGQGLQFLFEYFSETQRNKGNFPGRFSGRQFSNSRSEMNVSTLELGDSALYLCASSGRDWYERAVGELFFGEGSRLTVL.

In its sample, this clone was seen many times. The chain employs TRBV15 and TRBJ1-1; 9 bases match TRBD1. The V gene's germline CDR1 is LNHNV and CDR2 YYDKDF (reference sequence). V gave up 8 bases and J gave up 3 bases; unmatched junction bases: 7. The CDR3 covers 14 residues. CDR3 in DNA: TGTGCCACCGAGCCGGGACAGGGCTACACTGAAGCTTTCTTT. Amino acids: CATEPGQGYTEAFF.

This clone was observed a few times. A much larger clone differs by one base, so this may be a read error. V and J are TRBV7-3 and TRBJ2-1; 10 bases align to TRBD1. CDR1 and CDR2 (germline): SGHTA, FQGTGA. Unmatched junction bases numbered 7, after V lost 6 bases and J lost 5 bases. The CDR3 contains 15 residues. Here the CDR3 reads CASSIDRGRNNEQFF. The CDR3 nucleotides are TGTGCCAGCAGTATAGACAGGGGGCGAAACAATGAGCAGTTCTTC.

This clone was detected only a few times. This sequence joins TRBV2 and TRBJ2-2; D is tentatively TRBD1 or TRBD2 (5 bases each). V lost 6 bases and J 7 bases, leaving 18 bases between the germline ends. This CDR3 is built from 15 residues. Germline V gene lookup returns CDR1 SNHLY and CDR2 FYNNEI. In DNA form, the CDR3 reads TGTGCCAGCAGCGCCGGGACCCCGAGGTTCGGGGAGCTGTTTTTT. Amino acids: CASSAGTPRFGELFF.

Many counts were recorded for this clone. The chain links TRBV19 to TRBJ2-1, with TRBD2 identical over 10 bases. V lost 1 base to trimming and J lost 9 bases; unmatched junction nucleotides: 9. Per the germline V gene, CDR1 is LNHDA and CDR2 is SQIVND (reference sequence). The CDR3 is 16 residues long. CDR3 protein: CASSIVASGRAIEQFF. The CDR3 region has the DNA TGTGCCAGTAGTATAGTTGCCAGCGGGAGGGCCATTGAGCAGTTCTTC.

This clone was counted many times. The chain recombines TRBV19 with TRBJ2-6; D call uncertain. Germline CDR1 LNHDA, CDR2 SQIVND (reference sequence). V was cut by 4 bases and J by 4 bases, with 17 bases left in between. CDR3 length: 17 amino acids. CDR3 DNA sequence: TGTGCCAGTAGTACCTCTACGGGTTCGTCCGGGGCCAACGTCCTGACTTTC. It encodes CASSTSTGSSGANVLTF.

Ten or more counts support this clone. The CDR3 DNA is TGTGCCAGCAGTTCCCAGGACGCAGGAAGGAACGCCGAAAAACTGTTTTTT. Translated, it gives CASSSQDAGRNAEKLFF. V and J are TRBV6-1 and TRBJ1-4; D is uncertain. This CDR3 has 17 residues. Trimming removed 5 bases at V and 8 bases at J, with 24 bases between. Per the germline V gene, CDR1 is MNHNS and CDR2 is SASEGT.

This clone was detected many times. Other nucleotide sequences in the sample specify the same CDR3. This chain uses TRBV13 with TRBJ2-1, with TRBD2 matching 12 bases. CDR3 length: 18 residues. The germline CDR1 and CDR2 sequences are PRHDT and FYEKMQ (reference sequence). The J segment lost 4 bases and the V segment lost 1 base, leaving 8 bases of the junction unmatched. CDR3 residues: CASSLELAGGSLYNEQFF. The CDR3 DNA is TGTGCCAGCAGCTTAGAACTAGCGGGGGGTTCCCTTTACAATGAGCAGTTCTTC.

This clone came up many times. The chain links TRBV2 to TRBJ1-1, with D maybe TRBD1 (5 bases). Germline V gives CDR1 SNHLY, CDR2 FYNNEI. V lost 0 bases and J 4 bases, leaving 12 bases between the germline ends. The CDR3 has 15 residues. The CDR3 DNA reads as TGTGCCAGCAGTGAAGCAGGGGTGAGAGGCACTGAAGCTTTCTTT. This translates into CASSEAGVRGTEAFF.

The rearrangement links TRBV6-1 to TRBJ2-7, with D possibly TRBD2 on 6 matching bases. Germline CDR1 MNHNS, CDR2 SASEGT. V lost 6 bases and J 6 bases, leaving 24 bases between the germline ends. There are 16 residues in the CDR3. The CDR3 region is CASRGTFGPLLREQYF. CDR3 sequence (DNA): TGTGCCAGCAGGGGGACTTTCGGCCCTCTCCTGCGCGAGCAGTACTTC.

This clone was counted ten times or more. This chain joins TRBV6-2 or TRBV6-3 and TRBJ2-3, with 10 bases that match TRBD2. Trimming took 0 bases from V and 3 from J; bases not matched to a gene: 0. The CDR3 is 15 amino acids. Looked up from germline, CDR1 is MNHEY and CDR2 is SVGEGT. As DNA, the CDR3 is TGTGCCAGCAGTTACTCGACTAGCGGGACAGATACGCAGTATTTT. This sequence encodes CASSYSTSGTDTQYF.

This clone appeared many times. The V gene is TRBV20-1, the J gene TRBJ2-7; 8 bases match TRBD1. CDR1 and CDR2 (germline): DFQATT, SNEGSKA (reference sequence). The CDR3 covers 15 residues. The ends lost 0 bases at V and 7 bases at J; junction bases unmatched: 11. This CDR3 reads CSARDENRGFGEQYV. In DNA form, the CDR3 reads TGCAGTGCTAGAGATGAGAACAGGGGGTTCGGTGAGCAGTACGTC.

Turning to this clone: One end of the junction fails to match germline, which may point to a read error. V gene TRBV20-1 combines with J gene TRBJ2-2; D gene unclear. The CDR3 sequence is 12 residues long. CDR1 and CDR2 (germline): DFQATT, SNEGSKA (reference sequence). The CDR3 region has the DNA TGCAGTGCTTCGACATTCACCGGTGAGCTGTTTTTT. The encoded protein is CSASTFTGELFF.

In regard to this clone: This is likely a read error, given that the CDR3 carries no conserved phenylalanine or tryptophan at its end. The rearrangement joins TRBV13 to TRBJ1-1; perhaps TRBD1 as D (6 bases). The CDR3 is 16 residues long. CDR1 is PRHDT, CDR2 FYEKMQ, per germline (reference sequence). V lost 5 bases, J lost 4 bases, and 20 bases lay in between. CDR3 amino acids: CASSARQAFMSTEAFL. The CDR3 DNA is TGTGCCAGCAGCGCACGACAGGCCTTTATGAGCACTGAAGCTTTCCTT.

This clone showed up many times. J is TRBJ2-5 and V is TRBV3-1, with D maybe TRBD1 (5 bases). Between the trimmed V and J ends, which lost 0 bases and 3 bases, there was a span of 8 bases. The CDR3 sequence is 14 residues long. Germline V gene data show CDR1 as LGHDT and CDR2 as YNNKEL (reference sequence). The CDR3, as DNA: TGTGCCAGCAGCCAAGAAGACAGAAAAGAGACCCAGTACTTC. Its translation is CASSQEDRKETQYF.

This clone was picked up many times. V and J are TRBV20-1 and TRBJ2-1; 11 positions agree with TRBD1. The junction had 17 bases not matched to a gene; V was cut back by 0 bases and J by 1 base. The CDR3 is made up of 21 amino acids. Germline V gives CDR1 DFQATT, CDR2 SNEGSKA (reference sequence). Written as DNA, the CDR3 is TGCAGTGCTAGAGACCGCTTCGGGACAGGGGGACAACGGGTATCCTACAATGAGCAGTTCTTC. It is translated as CSARDRFGTGGQRVSYNEQFF.

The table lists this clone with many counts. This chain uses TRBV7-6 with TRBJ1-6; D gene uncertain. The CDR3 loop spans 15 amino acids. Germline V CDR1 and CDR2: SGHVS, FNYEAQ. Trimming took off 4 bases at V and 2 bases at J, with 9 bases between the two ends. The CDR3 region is CASSSGRTYNSPLHF. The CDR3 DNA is TGTGCCAGCAGCTCGGGCAGAACCTATAATTCACCCCTCCACTTT.

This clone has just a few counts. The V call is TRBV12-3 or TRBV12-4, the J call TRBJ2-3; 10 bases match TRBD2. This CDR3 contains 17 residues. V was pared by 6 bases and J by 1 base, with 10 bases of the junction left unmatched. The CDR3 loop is CASSRSGGALGTDTQYF. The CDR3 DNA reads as TGTGCCAGCAGCCGAAGCGGGGGGGCTCTCGGCACAGATACGCAGTATTTT.

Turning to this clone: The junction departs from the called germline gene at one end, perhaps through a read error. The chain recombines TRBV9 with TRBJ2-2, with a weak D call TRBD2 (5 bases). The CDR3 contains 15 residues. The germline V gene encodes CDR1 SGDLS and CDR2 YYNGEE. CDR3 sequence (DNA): TGTGCCAGCAGCCCTGGACTGGCGAACACCTGGGAGCTGTTTTTT. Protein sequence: CASSPGLANTWELFF.

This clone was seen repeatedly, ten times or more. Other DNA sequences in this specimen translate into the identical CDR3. The CDR3 spells CASSPSRGTLTGELFF. CDR3 DNA: TGTGCCAGCTCACCATCCCGGGGCACCCTCACCGGGGAGCTGTTTTTT. The rearrangement links TRBV18 to TRBJ2-2, with D perhaps assigned TRBD1 or TRBD2 (5 bases each). Germline CDR1 KGHSH, CDR2 LQKENI. V was pared by 2 bases and J by 4 bases, with 14 bases between. This CDR3 is 16 amino acids long.

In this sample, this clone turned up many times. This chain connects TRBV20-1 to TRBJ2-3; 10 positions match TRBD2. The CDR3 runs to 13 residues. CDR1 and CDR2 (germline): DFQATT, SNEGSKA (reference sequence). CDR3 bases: TGCAGCGCGAGGCTAGCGGGAGAAGATACGCAGTATTTT. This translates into CSARLAGEDTQYF.

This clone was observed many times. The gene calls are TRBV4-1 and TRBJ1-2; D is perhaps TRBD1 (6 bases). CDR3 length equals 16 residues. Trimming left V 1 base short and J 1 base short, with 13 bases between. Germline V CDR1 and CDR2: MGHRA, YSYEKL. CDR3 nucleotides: TGCGCCAGCAGCCAAGTCGGGGGGCCGCTTAACTATGGCTACACCTTC. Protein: CASSQVGGPLNYGYTF.